This T cell receptor (beta chain) appears in the sequencing data of a study of regulatory T cells in long-lasting Graves disease. The CDR3 covers 14 residues. The junction had 7 bases not matched to a gene; V was cut back by 7 bases and J by 3 bases. Germline CDR1 is LGHDT and CDR2 is YNNKEL (reference sequence). At least ten counts were recorded for this clonotype. Arm-PCR with iRepertoire HTBI primers amplified the CDR3 regions for these TCR beta libraries. TCRdb called the multiplex PCR reads again in MiXCR, with one record for every CDR3 protein. The table shows about 330,000 distinct CDR3 sequences, with around 16% occurring only once. Time point noted: newly diagnosed GD, antithyroid drugs for less than 3 months. PBMC-extracted RNA yielded the TCR library. The data were also submitted as part of a second study, on T cells in Graves' hyperthyroidism and ophthalmopathy. That paper notes: The HTBI set primed first-round TCR CDR3 RT-PCR.

Here the sequenced sample was peripheral blood mononuclear cells (PBMCs), taken at new diagnosis, from a patient treated with antithyroid drugs. V is TRBV3-1 and J is TRBJ1-2; TRBD1 matches 8 bases. The TCR was taken from a woman younger than 30 with Graves disease. CDR3 sequence: CASTLGTGDYGYTF. The DNA for the CDR3 is TGTGCCAGCACCCTCGGGACAGGTGACTATGGCTACACCTTC.